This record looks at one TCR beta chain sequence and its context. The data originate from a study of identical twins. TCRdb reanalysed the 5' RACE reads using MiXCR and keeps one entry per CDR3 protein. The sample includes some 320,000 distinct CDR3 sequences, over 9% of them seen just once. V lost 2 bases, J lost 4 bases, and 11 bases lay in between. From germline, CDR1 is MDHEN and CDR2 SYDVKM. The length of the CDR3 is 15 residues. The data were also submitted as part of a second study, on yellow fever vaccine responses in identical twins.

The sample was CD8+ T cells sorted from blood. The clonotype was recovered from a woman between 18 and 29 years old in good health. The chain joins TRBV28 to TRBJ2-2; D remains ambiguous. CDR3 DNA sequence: TGTGCCAGCAGTTTAAATGCGGCGCTCACCGGGGAGCTGTTTTTT. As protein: CASSLNAALTGELFF.